A selection of T cell receptor beta chains follows, all from one sample in a study of blood T cells in healthy people across ages. One entry per CDR3 protein results from TCRdb running MiXCR on the 5' RACE reads. Here the sample spans fewer than 2,000,000 distinct CDR3 sequences, approximately 39% being singletons. Input material: blood. These receptors originate from a human donor in good health. Both conserved end residues are part of each CDR3. A D gene is named only where the DNA matches it firmly. The size of a clone is reported for some rows only, either as once, few or many, or as a class for expanded clones.

TRBD1,TRBV7-8,TRBJ1-2,few,CASSHIGTGIIPNYGYTF,TGTGCCAGCAGCCATATCGGGACAGGGATTATCCCCAACTATGGCTACACCTTC
TRBD2,TRBV24-1,TRBJ2-1,.,CATSESGGGYNEQFF,TGTGCCACCAGTGAAAGCGGGGGAGGGTACAATGAGCAGTTCTTC
TRBD2,TRBV5-6,TRBJ2-7,.,CASSGIGTSGGYEQYF,TGTGCCAGCAGCGGAATCGGGACTAGCGGTGGATACGAGCAGTACTTC
.,TRBV2,TRBJ2-4,.,CASSRDLQANEGDIQYF,TGTGCCAGCAGCCGGGACCTCCAGGCAAACGAGGGGGACATTCAGTACTTC
.,TRBV6-2/TRBV6-3,TRBJ1-1,.,CASRPGTSSTEAFF,TGTGCCAGCAGACCGGGGACTTCGAGCACTGAAGCTTTCTTT
.,TRBV20-1,TRBJ2-4,.,CSASTGFLPAKNIQYF,TGCAGTGCTTCTACAGGGTTCCTCCCCGCCAAAAACATTCAGTACTTC
.,TRBV12-3/TRBV12-4,TRBJ1-1,.,CASTGGREVRGGDADTEAFF,TGTGCCAGCACCGGAGGGCGCGAGGTGCGAGGGGGGGATGCGGACACTGAAGCTTTCTTT
.,TRBV5-1,TRBJ2-2,.,CASSPLGVTGELFF,TGCGCCAGCAGCCCACTGGGGGTCACCGGGGAGCTGTTTTTT
.,TRBV28,TRBJ2-7,.,CASSFELRGLSYEQYF,TGTGCCAGCAGTTTCGAGCTTCGAGGGCTCTCCTACGAGCAGTACTTC
.,TRBV7-9,TRBJ1-1,few,CASSQQSSAEAFF,TGTGCCAGCAGCCAACAAAGTAGCGCTGAAGCTTTCTTT
.,TRBV7-9,TRBJ1-2,.,CASSLVTGRDYGYTF,TGTGCCAGCAGCTTAGTGACCGGCAGGGATTATGGCTACACCTTC
TRBD1,TRBV15,TRBJ1-4,few,CATSRLFGQGREGEKLFF,TGTGCCACCAGCAGACTCTTTGGACAGGGAAGGGAGGGAGAAAAACTGTTTTTT
.,TRBV7-9,TRBJ2-7,few,CASSSSLSNKGIPYYEQYF,TGTGCCAGCAGCTCTTCTTTGAGTAATAAAGGGATCCCCTACTACGAGCAGTACTTC
.,TRBV28,TRBJ2-3,.,CASSRRRGGRDTQYF,TGTGCCAGCAGTCGTAGGAGGGGGGGCAGAGATACGCAGTATTTT
TRBD1,TRBV2,TRBJ2-5,.,CASGTEETQYF,TGTGCCAGCGGGACAGAAGAGACCCAGTACTTC
.,TRBV4-2,TRBJ2-7,many,CASSQERDYEQYF,TGTGCCAGCAGCCAAGAGAGGGACTACGAGCAGTACTTC
TRBD2,TRBV7-9,TRBJ2-4,once,CAGSPYVERGGRNIQYF,TGTGCCGGCAGCCCCTACGTGGAACGGGGGGGCCGGAACATTCAGTACTTC
TRBD2,TRBV7-2,TRBJ2-3,.,CASSLGSGGPISTDTQYF,TGTGCCAGCAGCTTAGGGAGCGGGGGGCCCATAAGCACAGATACGCAGTATTTT
.,TRBV5-5,TRBJ2-4,few,CASSIQGSIQYF,TGTGCCAGCAGCATACAGGGAAGCATTCAGTACTTC
.,TRBV6-5,TRBJ2-5,few,CASSYSYPQWDKQETQYF,TGTGCCAGCAGTTACTCCTACCCTCAGTGGGATAAACAAGAGACCCAGTACTTC